This is a list of T cell receptor beta chains from one sample in a study of identifying expanded T cells in peripheral blood. Clones were read by immunoSEQ multiplex PCR, and TCRdb kept only the in-frame ones, dropping some. The profile shows about 94,000 clones, approximately 91% of them singletons. Sample: blood. These receptors all come from a person aged 18-70 years in good health. Both conserved end residues are part of each CDR3. A D gene is named only where the DNA matches it firmly.

d_gene	v_gene	j_gene	CDR3nt	CDR3aa
NA	TRBV2	TRBJ1-5	TGTGCCAGCAGTGAACCCCCGGGACCCGGAACCTATCAGCCCCAGCATTTT	CASSEPPGPGTYQPQHF
NA	TRBV2	TRBJ1-4	TGTGCCAGCAGTTGGGGGCCAGGCTCTAATGAAAAACTGTTTTTT	CASSWGPGSNEKLFF
TRBD1	TRBV28	TRBJ1-1	TGTGCCAGCAGTGCCCCCGGGACAGGGGTAGGAACTGAAGCTTTCTTT	CASSAPGTGVGTEAFF
TRBD1	TRBV27	TRBJ1-2	TGTGCCAGCTCTGGACAGGGTTGGTATGGCTACACCTTC	CASSGQGWYGYTF
NA	TRBV5-1	TRBJ2-1	TGCGCCAGCAGCTTGACGGAGAGTGAGCAGTTCTTC	CASSLTESEQFF
NA	TRBV2	TRBJ1-6	TGTGCCAGCAGACGCCGGGACGGAAATTCACCCCTCCACTTT	CASRRRDGNSPLHF
NA	TRBV4-1	TRBJ1-1	TGCGCCAGCAGCCAATCGGGGGGTCTTTTAGGAGCTTTCTTT	CASSQSGGLLGAFF
NA	TRBV4-1	TRBJ2-1	TGCGCCAGCAGCCAAGATCCTCAAATGGGGGCGTACTACAATGAGCAGTTCTTC	CASSQDPQMGAYYNEQFF
TRBD2	TRBV4-1	TRBJ2-2	TGCGCCAGCAGCCAAAGAGGCGTAGCGGGGTTGGTCGGCGGGGAGCTGTTTTTT	CASSQRGVAGLVGGELFF
NA	TRBV14	TRBJ2-7	TGTGCCAGCAGCCAGACGGGGTACCCCTCATACGAGCAGTACTTC	CASSQTGYPSYEQYF
NA	TRBV27	TRBJ1-1	TGTGCCAGCTCCCCCGACCGACGGACCACTGAAGCTTTCTTT	CASSPDRRTTEAFF
NA	TRBV10-3	TRBJ1-5	TGTGCCATCAGTGCGGGAAGTGGGAGACTCGATCAGCCCCAGCATTTT	CAISAGSGRLDQPQHF
NA	TRBV30	TRBJ1-2	TGTGCCTGGAGTGCGGACAGATACTATGGCTACACCTTC	CAWSADRYYGYTF
NA	TRBV7-8	TRBJ2-1	TGTGCCAGCAGTTCTGTGTTACTAGGGGGATACAATGAGCAGTTCTTC	CASSSVLLGGYNEQFF
NA	TRBV7-2	TRBJ2-7	TGTGCCAGCACCCAAGGAGGGTTAGGGGGCCACGAGCAGTACTTC	CASTQGGLGGHEQYF
NA	TRBV7-3	TRBJ1-3	TGTGCCAGCAGCCCGGGGAAGGGTTTAGGTGGAAACACCATATATTTT	CASSPGKGLGGNTIYF
NA	TRBV6-5	TRBJ2-7	TGTGCCAGCAGCCCCCGAGTCCTCTCCTACGAGCAGTACTTC	CASSPRVLSYEQYF